The 28 T cell receptor beta chains below all came from one sample that was sequenced in a study of glioma-infiltrating T cells after dendritic cell vaccination. The repertoire was sequenced with immunoSEQ multiplex PCR; TCRdb's copy has only in-frame clones and lacks some. The sample includes about 38,000 clones, approximately 82% of them seen just once. The sequenced sample was blood, obtained before dendritic cell vaccination. The receptors shown here come from a human donor with glioblastoma.

The chain has TRBV9 and TRBJ2-5; tentative D call: TRBD2 (7 bases). CDR1 and CDR2 (germline): SGDLS, YYNGEE. This CDR3 has 13 amino acids. V lost 2 bases, J lost 4 bases, and 9 bases lay in between. CDR3 region: CASSVGGAETQYF. The CDR3 DNA reads TGTGCCAGCAGCGTTGGGGGGGCAGAGACCCAGTACTTC.

The V call is TRBV30, the J call TRBJ2-1, with TRBD2 matching over 8 bases. V lost 0 bases to trimming and J lost 7 bases; unmatched junction nucleotides: 14. The V gene's germline CDR1 is GTSNPN and CDR2 SVGIG (reference sequence). This CDR3 spans 17 amino acids. CDR3 sequence reads: CAWSVPLSGALWNEQFF. In DNA form, the CDR3 reads TGTGCCTGGAGTGTACCCCTTAGCGGGGCCCTCTGGAATGAGCAGTTCTTC.

The CDR3 here is CASALGGFRTGELFF. The DNA for the CDR3 is TGTGCCAGTGCTTTAGGGGGCTTTAGGACCGGGGAGCTGTTTTTT. The chain has TRBV19 and TRBJ2-2, with 7 bases that match TRBD1. V lost 8 bases to trimming and J lost 5 bases; unmatched junction nucleotides: 11. The CDR3 is 15 amino acids. Germline lookup yields CDR1 LNHDA and CDR2 SQIVND (reference sequence). Combining the CDR3 with reference TRBV19 and TRBJ2-2 gives the whole variable domain DGGITQSPKYLFRKEGQNVTLSCEQNLNHDAMYWYRQDPGQGLRLIYYSQIVNDFQKGDIAEGYSVSREKKESFPLTVTSAQKNPTAFYLCASALGGFRTGELFFGEGSRLTVL.

This chain links TRBV19 with TRBJ2-3; D possibly corresponds to TRBD2 (5 bases). Germline CDR1 LNHDA, CDR2 SQIVND (reference sequence). This CDR3 is built from 14 residues. The V and J ends lost 4 bases and 1 base respectively, with 9 bases between them. CDR3 protein: CASSTAGRTDTQYF. The CDR3 DNA is TGTGCCAGTAGTACGGCGGGTCGCACAGATACGCAGTATTTT.

The chain carries TRBV21-1 and TRBJ2-2; no DNA check was done on the table's D call, TRBD1. TRBV21-1 is reported as a pseudogene. The CDR3 length is 17 residues. The CDR3 bases are TGTGCCAGCAGCAAAGCATCGTACCAGGGGGATACCGGGGAGCTGTTTTTT. Its translation is CASSKASYQGDTGELFF.

This clone was seen only once. One end of the junction fails to match germline, which may point to a read error. Within the sample, other DNA sequences also encode this same CDR3. The V gene is TRBV7-8, the J gene TRBJ1-6, with a possible D match to TRBD1 (6 bases). Germline CDR1 reads SGHVS; CDR2 reads FQNEAQ. This CDR3 has 13 amino acids. The CDR3 spells CASSSDSYSPLHF. The CDR3 DNA reads TGTGCCAGCAGCTCGGACAGCTATTCCCCCCTCCACTTT.

CDR3 residues: CASSPTIAGWQEQYF. DNA for the CDR3: TGTGCCAGCAGCCCGACTATAGCGGGTTGGCAAGAGCAGTACTTC. The chain uses TRBV7-2 and TRBJ2-5; TRBD2 matches 7 bases. This CDR3 comprises 15 residues. Looked up from germline, CDR1 is SGHTA and CDR2 is FQGNSA. Trimming at V came to 5 bases and at J to 11 bases, leaving 17 bases not matched to a gene.

There are a few counts of this clone. This sample includes further DNA sequences coding for the same CDR3. V gene TRBV7-2 combines with J gene TRBJ1-6; 8 positions agree with TRBD1. V was pared by 1 base and J by 7 bases, with 0 bases of the junction left unmatched. The CDR3 extends over 14 amino acids. The germline V gene has CDR1 SGHTA and CDR2 FQGNSA. The CDR3 sequence is CASSLGTGNSPLHF. The CDR3 DNA follows: TGTGCCAGCAGCTTAGGGACAGGGAATTCACCCCTCCACTTT.

This chain links TRBV4-2 with TRBJ2-2, with D perhaps TRBD2 (6 bases). Germline V gives CDR1 LGHNA, CDR2 YNFKEQ. V shed 0 bases and J shed 0 bases, with 11 bases lying between them. This CDR3 region has 17 residues. The CDR3 region has the DNA TGTGCCAGCAGCCAAGAGGGCGGGGTGACGAACACCGGGGAGCTGTTTTTT. Its translation is CASSQEGGVTNTGELFF.

The rearrangement joins TRBV9 to TRBJ2-1; TRBD2 matches at 7 bases. V gave up 0 bases and J gave up 7 bases; unmatched junction bases: 7. Germline V lookup: CDR1 SGDLS, CDR2 YYNGEE. The CDR3 has 15 residues. CDR3 DNA sequence: TGTGCCAGCAGCGTAGCCGGGGGGATAGGGAATGAGCAGTTCTTC. Its protein is CASSVAGGIGNEQFF.

V gene TRBV30 combines with J gene TRBJ2-7, with 7 bases lining up with TRBD1. This CDR3 has 11 residues. Germline assignment: CDR1 GTSNPN and CDR2 SVGIG (reference sequence). V gave up 7 bases and J gave up 2 bases; unmatched junction bases: 2. The CDR3 loop is CAYRGTYEQYF. CDR3 in DNA: TGTGCCTACAGGGGCACCTACGAGCAGTACTTC.

The chain employs TRBV2 and TRBJ1-1, with D uncertain. The germline V and J ends were trimmed by 4 bases and 4 bases, with 10 bases remaining between them. CDR1 and CDR2 (germline): SNHLY, FYNNEI. The CDR3 length is 13 residues. CDR3 amino acids: CASSVFLATEAFF. As DNA, the CDR3 is TGTGCCAGCAGTGTTTTTTTGGCCACTGAAGCTTTCTTT.

The chain joins TRBV27 to TRBJ1-5, with TRBD1 matching 8 bases. Germline V gene lookup returns CDR1 MNHEY and CDR2 SMNVEV (reference sequence). This CDR3 comprises 14 residues. Trimming removed 3 bases from V and 6 bases from J; junction bases left unmatched: 4. CDR3 protein: CASSLTGEGQPQHF. CDR3 coding DNA: TGTGCCAGCAGTTTGACAGGGGAAGGTCAGCCCCAGCATTTT.

This clone was detected only once. The rearrangement joins TRBV5-1 to TRBJ2-2, with TRBD1 matching over 7 bases. Germline loops: CDR1 SGHRS, CDR2 YFSETQ. This CDR3 spans 15 amino acids. V lost 3 bases and J lost 2; bases outside the gene matches: 4. The CDR3 DNA sequence: TGCGCCAGCAGCTCCGGGGACAGCAACACCGGGGAGCTGTTTTTT. This codes for CASSSGDSNTGELFF.

The CDR3 loop reads CASSSGGARNEQFF. The CDR3 DNA reads TGCGCCAGCAGCAGCGGGGGGGCCCGTAATGAGCAGTTCTTC. This rearrangement joins TRBV5-1 to TRBJ2-1; 10 bases align to TRBD2. Germline CDR1 SGHRS, CDR2 YFSETQ. This CDR3 spans 14 amino acids. V was pared by 4 bases and J by 7 bases, with 5 bases of the junction left unmatched.

The chain links TRBV4-2 to TRBJ2-7; D gene ambiguous. V was pared by 3 bases and J by 3 bases, with 18 bases between. Germline CDR1 and CDR2: LGHNA and YNFKEQ. The CDR3 length is 16 residues. The CDR3 is CASSHTEDGAHYEQYF. CDR3 nucleotide sequence: TGTGCCAGCAGCCATACCGAAGACGGAGCACACTACGAGCAGTACTTC.

V and J are TRBV11-2 and TRBJ1-1, with TRBD1 matching over 8 bases. Germline trimming cut 3 bases from V and 1 base from J; bases unmatched to any gene: 1. CDR1 is SGHAT, CDR2 FQNNGV, per germline. The CDR3 covers 14 residues. The DNA of the CDR3 is TGTGCCAGCAGCTTCGGGACAGGGAACACTGAAGCTTTCTTT. Its translation is CASSFGTGNTEAFF.

J is TRBJ2-7 and V is TRBV28; 11 nucleotides match TRBD1. Trimming cost V 1 base and J 2 bases; bases outside gene matches: 4. Germline CDR1 MDHEN, CDR2 SYDVKM. This CDR3 region has 16 residues. CDR3 amino acids: CASSLLPGQGAYEQYF. CDR3 nucleotides: TGTGCCAGCAGTTTATTACCGGGACAGGGGGCCTACGAGCAGTACTTC.

The CDR3 is CASSFEANQPQHF. The CDR3 bases are TGTGCCAGCAGCTTCGAGGCCAATCAGCCCCAGCATTTT. The chain uses TRBV7-2 and TRBJ1-5; D is undetermined. The germline gives CDR1 SGHTA, CDR2 FQGNSA. The V gene lost 3 bases and the J gene lost 3 bases, with 6 bases spanning the gap. The CDR3 runs 13 residues.

The gene calls are TRBV4-3 and TRBJ1-5; D call uncertain. The germline gives CDR1 LGHNA, CDR2 YSLEER. Trimming took 2 bases from V and 6 from J, leaving 11 bases between them. CDR3 length: 14 amino acids. For the CDR3, the DNA is TGCGCCAGCAGCCAAAACAGCAAGGCTCAGCCCCAGCATTTT. Amino acids: CASSQNSKAQPQHF.

V and J are TRBV12-5 and TRBJ2-7; possible D gene TRBD2, 5 bases. The CDR3 length is 15 residues. Germline V gene sequence: CDR1 LGHNT, CDR2 FRNRAP. The V and J ends lost 0 bases and 7 bases respectively, with 16 bases between them. The CDR3 loop reads CASGLVLGGTGEQYF. CDR3 sequence (DNA): TGTGCTAGTGGTTTGGTACTCGGAGGTACGGGGGAGCAGTACTTC.

The chain uses TRBV30 and TRBJ2-1; 15 positions match TRBD2. The germline CDR1 and CDR2 sequences are GTSNPN and SVGIG (reference sequence). V trimming: 0 bases; J trimming: 8 bases; junction bases outside the gene matches: 5. CDR3 length equals 16 residues. CDR3 region: CAWSVGLAGGKDEQFF. The CDR3 DNA reads as TGTGCCTGGAGTGTAGGACTAGCGGGGGGGAAGGATGAGCAGTTCTTC.

CDR3 DNA sequence: TGTGCCAGCAACGCTCCGGGTTCACCCCTCCACTTT. Its protein is CASNAPGSPLHF. The V call is TRBV11-3, the J call TRBJ1-6; D not resolved. Germline values: CDR1 SGHNT, CDR2 YENEEA. CDR3 length: 12 amino acids. Trimming removed 7 bases at V and 9 bases at J, with 10 bases between.

The genes are TRBV5-1 and TRBJ1-5, with TRBD1 matching over 9 bases. The CDR3 is 19 amino acids. V lost 4 bases and J lost 0; bases outside the gene matches: 14. The germline V gene encodes CDR1 SGHRS and CDR2 YFSETQ. The CDR3 DNA reads as TGCGCCAGCAGCCCCCGGGGACAGGGTGCCGAATATAGCAATCAGCCCCAGCATTTT. This translates into CASSPRGQGAEYSNQPQHF.

The chain uses TRBV30 and TRBJ2-6; 7 nucleotides match TRBD2. This CDR3 comprises 14 residues. Germline CDR1 and CDR2: GTSNPN and SVGIG (reference sequence). V shed 5 bases, J shed 2 bases, and the junction held 3 bases outside the gene matches. In DNA form, the CDR3 reads TGTGCCTGGGGGGGAGGGACTGGGGCCAACGTCCTGACTTTC. Translated: CAWGGGTGANVLTF. Combining the CDR3 with reference TRBV30 and TRBJ2-6 gives the whole variable domain SQTIHQWPATLVQPVGSPLSLECTVEGTSNPNLYWYRQAAGRGLQLLFYSVGIGQISSEVPQNLSASRPQDRQFILSSKKLLLSDSGFYLCAWGGGTGANVLTFGAGSRLTVL.

The chain carries TRBV5-5 and TRBJ1-1; 8 bases are a match to TRBD1. The CDR3 has 14 amino acids. Germline V gives CDR1 SGHKS, CDR2 YYEKEE (reference sequence). The junction had 11 bases not matched to a gene; V was cut back by 5 bases and J by 8 bases. CDR3: CASRRTGTISEAFF. The DNA of the CDR3 is TGTGCCAGCAGACGGACAGGGACCATTTCCGAAGCTTTCTTT.

V usage is TRBV6-5 and J usage is TRBJ2-5; possible D gene TRBD1, 7 bases. Trimming removed 5 bases from V and 4 bases from J, with 14 bases in between. CDR3 size: 14 residues. Germline CDR1 is MNHEY and CDR2 is SVGAGI. For the CDR3, the DNA is TGTGCCAGCAGTGGCGGGACAGCTAGAGAGACCCAGTACTTC. Encoded protein: CASSGGTARETQYF.

This clone was observed a handful of times. Here the CDR3 reads CASSTGQNSPLHF. The CDR3 nucleotides are TGTGCCAGCAGCACGGGACAGAATTCACCCCTCCACTTT. This sequence joins TRBV5-8 and TRBJ1-6, with 7 positions matching TRBD1. V lost 4 bases and J lost 7; bases outside the gene matches: 2. CDR1 SGHTS and CDR2 YDEGEE come from the germline V gene. The CDR3 is made up of 13 amino acids.